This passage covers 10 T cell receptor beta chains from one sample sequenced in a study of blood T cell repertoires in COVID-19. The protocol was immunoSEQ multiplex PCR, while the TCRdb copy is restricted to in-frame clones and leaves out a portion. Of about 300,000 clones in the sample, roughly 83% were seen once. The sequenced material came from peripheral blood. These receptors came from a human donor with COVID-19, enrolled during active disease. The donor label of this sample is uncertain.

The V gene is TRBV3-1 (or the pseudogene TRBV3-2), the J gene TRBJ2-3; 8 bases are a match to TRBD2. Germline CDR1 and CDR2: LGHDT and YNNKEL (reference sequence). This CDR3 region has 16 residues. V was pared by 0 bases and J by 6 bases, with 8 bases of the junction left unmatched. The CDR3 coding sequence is TGTGCCAGCAGCCAAGATTGGCGGGAGGAGGGGGATACGCAGTATTTT. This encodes CASSQDWREEGDTQYF.

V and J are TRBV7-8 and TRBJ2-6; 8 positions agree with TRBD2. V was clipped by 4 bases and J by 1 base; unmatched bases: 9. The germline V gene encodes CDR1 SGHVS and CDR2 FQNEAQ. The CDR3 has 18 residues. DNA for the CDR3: TGTGCCAGCAGCTCCTCGGGTGGGACTAGGTCTGGGGCCAACGTCCTGACTTTC. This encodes CASSSSGGTRSGANVLTF.

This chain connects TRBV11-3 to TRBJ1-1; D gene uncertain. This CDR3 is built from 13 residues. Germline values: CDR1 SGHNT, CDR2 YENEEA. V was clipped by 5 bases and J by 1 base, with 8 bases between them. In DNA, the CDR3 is TGTGCCAGCAGCGCCGGGAGGAACACTGAAGCTTTCTTT. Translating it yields CASSAGRNTEAFF.

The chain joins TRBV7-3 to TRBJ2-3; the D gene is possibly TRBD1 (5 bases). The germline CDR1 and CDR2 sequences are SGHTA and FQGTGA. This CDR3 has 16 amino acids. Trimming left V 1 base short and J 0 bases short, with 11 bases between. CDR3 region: CASSLMQGLSTDTQYF. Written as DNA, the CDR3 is TGTGCCAGCAGCTTAATGCAGGGCCTTAGCACAGATACGCAGTATTTT. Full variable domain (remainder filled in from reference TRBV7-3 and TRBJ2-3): GAGVSQTPSNKVTEKGKYVELRCDPISGHTALYWYRQSLGQGPEFLIYFQGTGAADDSGLPNDRFFAVRPEGSVSTLKIQRTERGDSAVYLCASSLMQGLSTDTQYFGPGTRLTVL.

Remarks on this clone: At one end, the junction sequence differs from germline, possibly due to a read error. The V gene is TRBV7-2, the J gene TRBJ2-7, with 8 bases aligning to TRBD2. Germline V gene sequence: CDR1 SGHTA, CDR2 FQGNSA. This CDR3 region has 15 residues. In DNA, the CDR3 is TGTGCCAGCACCTTACTTCGGGGGGGGACCTACGAGCAGTACTTC. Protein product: CASTLLRGGTYEQYF.

As DNA, the CDR3 is TGCGCCAGCAGCTTGAGCCAGGGGTCCTACAATGAGCAGTTCTTC. This encodes CASSLSQGSYNEQFF. The gene calls are TRBV5-1 and TRBJ2-1; the D gene is possibly TRBD1 (6 bases). Germline CDR1 reads SGHRS; CDR2 reads YFSETQ. The CDR3 is 15 residues long. V was shortened by 1 base and J by 1 base, with 9 bases between the two germline ends.

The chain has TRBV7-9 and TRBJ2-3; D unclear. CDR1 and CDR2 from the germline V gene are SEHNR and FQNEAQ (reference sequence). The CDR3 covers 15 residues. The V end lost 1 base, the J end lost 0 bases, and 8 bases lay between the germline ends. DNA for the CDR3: TGTGCCAGCAGCTTAGTGGTCGGTAGCACAGATACGCAGTATTTT. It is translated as CASSLVVGSTDTQYF.

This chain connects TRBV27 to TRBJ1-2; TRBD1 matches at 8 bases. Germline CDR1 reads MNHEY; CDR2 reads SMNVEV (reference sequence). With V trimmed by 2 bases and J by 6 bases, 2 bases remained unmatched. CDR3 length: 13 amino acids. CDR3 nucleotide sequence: TGTGCCAGCAGTTTAAGGACAGGGAATGGCTACACCTTC. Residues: CASSLRTGNGYTF.

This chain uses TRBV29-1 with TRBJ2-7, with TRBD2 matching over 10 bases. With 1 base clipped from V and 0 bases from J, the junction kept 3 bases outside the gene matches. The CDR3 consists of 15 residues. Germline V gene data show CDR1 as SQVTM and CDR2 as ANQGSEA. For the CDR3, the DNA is TGCAGCGTTGAAGGCGCTAGCGGGAGCTCCTACGAGCAGTACTTC. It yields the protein CSVEGASGSSYEQYF.

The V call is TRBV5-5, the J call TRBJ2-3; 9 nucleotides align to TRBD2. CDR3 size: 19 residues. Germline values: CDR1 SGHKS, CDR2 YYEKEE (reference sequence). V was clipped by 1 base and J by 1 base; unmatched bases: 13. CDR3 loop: CASSLRGNRASGGTDTQYF. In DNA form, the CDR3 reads TGTGCCAGCAGCTTGAGGGGGAACCGGGCTAGCGGGGGCACAGATACGCAGTATTTT. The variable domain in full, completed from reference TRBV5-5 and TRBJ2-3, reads DAGVTQSPTHLIKTRGQQVTLRCSPISGHKSVSWYQQVLGQGPQFIFQYYEKEERGRGNFPDRFSARQFPNYSSELNVNALLLGDSALYLCASSLRGNRASGGTDTQYFGPGTRLTVL.